This is a list of T cell receptor beta chains from one sample in a study of blood T cell repertoires in COVID-19. Produced via immunoSEQ multiplex PCR; TCRdb's table is partial and in-frame only. Here the sample spans around 180,000 clones, approximately 85% being singletons. Input material: peripheral blood. Source of these receptors: a human donor with active or convalescent COVID-19. The donor label of this sample is uncertain. Each CDR3 is given with its conserved first and last residue.

TRBJ1-2	TRBV9	CASTVGRSPIGNGRNYGYTF
TRBJ2-3	TRBV3-1/TRBV3-2	CASSQAARGDTQYF
TRBJ2-3	TRBV5-1	CASSRKTSGGSTDTQYF
TRBJ2-1	TRBV27	CASSPTRIGGEQFF
TRBJ2-7	TRBV19	CASRVRTGGSGEQYF
TRBJ2-3	TRBV18	CASSRGPDSTDTQYF
TRBJ2-7	TRBV5-1	CASSTDKDQAYEQYF
TRBJ1-3	TRBV5-1	CASSLRGSGNTIYF
TRBJ2-2	TRBV13	CASSPPPAGNTGELFF
TRBJ1-2	TRBV30	CAWSGDGYTF
TRBJ1-6	TRBV5-5	CASSLPGTGINSPLHF
TRBJ1-4	TRBV2	CASSEMWTPGSEKLFF
TRBJ2-4	TRBV7-8	CASSLGAKNIQYF
TRBJ2-3	TRBV9	CASSVDYGGSTDTQYF
TRBJ1-1	TRBV7-2	CASSYGSIRNTEAFF
TRBJ1-5	TRBV30	CAYTSGGLSTPPQHF
TRBJ2-5	TRBV7-2	CASSLVGRGTWVTQYF
TRBJ2-3	TRBV7-7	CASSPGQGAVDTQYF
TRBJ1-5	TRBV6-4	CASSVQGGNQPQHF
TRBJ2-1	TRBV18	CASSSQAGKEGEQFF
TRBJ2-3	TRBV30	CAWRLQGARDTQYF
TRBJ2-3	TRBV9	CASSVLSGRFTDTQYF
TRBJ2-5	TRBV5-5	CASSDGLAGEETQYF